This entry describes one TCR beta chain. Its ends do not fully match the called genes, so a read error is possible. The data were taken from a study of OX40 agonist ivuxolimab in advanced cancers. Profiling relied on immunoSEQ multiplex PCR, and the TCRdb table lists in-frame clones only, not all of them. The table lists over 40,000 clones, 88% of them singletons. Germline V gene lookup returns CDR1 MNHEY and CDR2 SMNVEV (reference sequence). There are 15 residues in the CDR3. The clonotype was recovered from an adult with an advanced solid tumor such as melanoma, head and neck, liver or kidney cancer. The specimen was CD4+ or CD8+ T cells sorted from blood, collected in a trial of the OX40 agonist ivuxolimab. The V and J genes are TRBV27 and TRBJ1-3; tentatively, D is TRBD1 (5 bases). CDR3 amino acids: CAGSYRQSSGNTIYF. The CDR3 nucleotides are TGTGCCGGCAGTTACCGACAGAGCTCTGGAAACACCATATATTTT.